A single T cell receptor (beta chain) is shown here with its context. Its antigen is still unknown. The data are from a study of OX40 agonist ivuxolimab in advanced cancers. Whole-study findings and limits: There were, on average, more expanded clones in CD8+ T cells than in CD4+.

There are 16 residues in the CDR3. CDR1 is GTSNPN and CDR2 is SVGIG in the germline V gene (reference sequence). V gave up 0 bases and J gave up 2 bases; unmatched junction bases: 7. The data were produced by immunoSEQ multiplex PCR, yet TCRdb's version contains in-frame clones alone and is incomplete. The sample comprises about 61,000 clones, 70% to 90% of which are singletons, and over 0.45% rests with the top ten. Baseline was the first blood sampling point, followed by cycle 4 day 1 and cycle 7 day 1. The chain uses TRBV30 and TRBJ1-3; 7 bases match TRBD1. The source material was CD4+ or CD8+ T cells sorted from blood, sampled in a trial of the OX40 agonist ivuxolimab. The receptor's source is an adult with an advanced solid tumor such as melanoma, head and neck, liver or kidney cancer. In nucleotides, the CDR3 is TGTGCCTGGAGTGTACGGGGGACAGTGGCTGGAAACACCATATATTTT. Translating it yields CAWSVRGTVAGNTIYF. Full variable domain (outside the CDR3, taken from reference TRBV30 and TRBJ1-3): SQTIHQWPATLVQPVGSPLSLECTVEGTSNPNLYWYRQAAGRGLQLLFYSVGIGQISSEVPQNLSASRPQDRQFILSSKKLLLSDSGFYLCAWSVRGTVAGNTIYFGEGSWLTVV.